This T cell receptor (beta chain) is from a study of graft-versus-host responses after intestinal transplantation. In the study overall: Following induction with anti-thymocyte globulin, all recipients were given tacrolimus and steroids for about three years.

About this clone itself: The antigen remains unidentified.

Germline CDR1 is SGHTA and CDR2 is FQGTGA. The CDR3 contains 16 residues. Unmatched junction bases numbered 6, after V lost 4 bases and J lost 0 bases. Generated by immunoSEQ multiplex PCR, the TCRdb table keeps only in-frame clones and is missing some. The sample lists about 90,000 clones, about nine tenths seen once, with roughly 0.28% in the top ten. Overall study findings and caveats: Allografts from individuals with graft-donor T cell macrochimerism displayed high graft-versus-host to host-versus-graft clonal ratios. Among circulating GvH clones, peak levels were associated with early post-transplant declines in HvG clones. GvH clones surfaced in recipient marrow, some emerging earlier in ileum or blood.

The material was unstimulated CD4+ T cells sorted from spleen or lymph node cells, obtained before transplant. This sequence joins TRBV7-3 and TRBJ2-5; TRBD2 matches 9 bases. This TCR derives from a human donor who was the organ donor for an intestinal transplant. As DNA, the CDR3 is TGTGCCAGCAGCTCCGGGACTAGCTCGTACCAAGAGACCCAGTACTTC. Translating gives CASSSGTSSYQETQYF. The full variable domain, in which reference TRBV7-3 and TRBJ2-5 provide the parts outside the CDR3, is GAGVSQTPSNKVTEKGKYVELRCDPISGHTALYWYRQSLGQGPEFLIYFQGTGAADDSGLPNDRFFAVRPEGSVSTLKIQRTERGDSAVYLCASSSGTSSYQETQYFGPGTRLLVL.